The next 12 T cell receptor beta chains were all read from a single sample in a study of CD4 T cells in relation to SARS-CoV-2 and coronaviruses. Before the COVID-19 pandemic, during about 2010-2018, CD4+ T cells were taken from unexposed donors. The cells were cultured for approximately ten days before CD4+ T cells were isolated. No cognate antigen is known for these TCRs. The protocol was immunoSEQ multiplex PCR, while the TCRdb copy is restricted to in-frame clones and leaves out a portion. This table has tens of thousands of clones, just under 80% appearing once. The material sequenced was CD4+ T cells from PBMCs, cultured in vitro. The receptor source for this set is a human donor in good health.

The chain is built from TRBV15 and TRBJ1-3; D is possibly TRBD1 (5 bases). The CDR3 has 13 residues. The germline gives CDR1 LNHNV, CDR2 YYDKDF (reference sequence). Trimming shortened V by 5 bases and J by 3 bases, and 8 bases separated the two germline ends. The CDR3 is CATSRDVGNTIYF. The CDR3 nucleotides are TGTGCCACCAGCCGGGACGTTGGAAACACCATATATTTT.

The CDR3 is CAWSVTGANEQFF. CDR3 nucleotides: TGTGCCTGGAGTGTAACCGGGGCAAATGAGCAGTTCTTC. The rearrangement joins TRBV30 to TRBJ2-1; D is perhaps TRBD1 or TRBD2 (5 bases each). Germline CDR1 and CDR2: GTSNPN and SVGIG (reference sequence). V lost 0 bases to trimming and J lost 7 bases, with 10 bases between them. The CDR3 consists of 13 residues.

This clone has a handful of counts. This sequence joins TRBV10-1 and TRBJ2-1, with 13 bases that match TRBD2. The CDR3 extends over 17 amino acids. Germline trimming cut 3 bases from V and 2 bases from J; bases unmatched to any gene: 4. CDR1 is WNHNN and CDR2 is SYGVQD in the germline V gene (reference sequence). The CDR3: CASSDRLAGGTYNEQFF. CDR3 DNA: TGCGCCAGCAGTGATCGACTAGCGGGAGGCACCTACAATGAGCAGTTCTTC.

V is TRBV19 and J is TRBJ2-3; 9 nucleotides match TRBD1. The ends lost 8 bases at V and 3 bases at J; junction bases unmatched: 3. Germline loops: CDR1 LNHDA, CDR2 SQIVND (reference sequence). The CDR3 consists of 13 residues. The CDR3 reads CASGDRATDTQYF. In DNA form, the CDR3 reads TGTGCCAGTGGGGACAGGGCAACAGATACGCAGTATTTT. Filled out from reference TRBV19 and TRBJ2-3, the complete variable domain reads DGGITQSPKYLFRKEGQNVTLSCEQNLNHDAMYWYRQDPGQGLRLIYYSQIVNDFQKGDIAEGYSVSREKKESFPLTVTSAQKNPTAFYLCASGDRATDTQYFGPGTRLTVL.

The sample holds one count of this clone. The chain recombines TRBV5-3 with TRBJ2-2, with TRBD1 matching over 8 bases. TRBV5-3 is labeled an ORF, and its function is uncertain. V dropped 0 bases and J dropped 4; count of bases not matched to a gene: 8. The CDR3 runs to 17 residues. CDR3 sequence: CARSLDGRDRCTGELFF. In DNA form, the CDR3 reads TGTGCCAGAAGCTTGGACGGACGGGACAGGTGCACCGGGGAGCTGTTTTTT.

The rearrangement uses TRBV18 and TRBJ2-3; the D gene is possibly TRBD2 (6 bases). Trimming stripped 2 bases from V and 2 bases from J, with 20 bases between. Per the germline V gene, CDR1 is KGHSH and CDR2 is LQKENI. This CDR3 is 18 amino acids long. CDR3 region: CASSPVNSRDFLTDTQYF. The CDR3 DNA sequence: TGTGCCAGCTCACCAGTTAATTCGAGGGACTTTCTCACAGATACGCAGTATTTT.

The chain has TRBV5-1 and TRBJ2-1; 10 bases line up with TRBD2. Germline-derived CDR1 and CDR2 are SGHRS and YFSETQ. The CDR3 is made up of 16 amino acids. The junction had 7 bases not matched to a gene; V was cut back by 0 bases and J by 7 bases. CDR3 loop: CASSLGVAGGQNEQFF. For the CDR3, the DNA is TGCGCCAGCAGCTTGGGGGTAGCGGGAGGACAGAATGAGCAGTTCTTC. The complete variable domain, with remaining parts taken from reference TRBV5-1 and TRBJ2-1, reads KAGVTQTPRYLIKTRGQQVTLSCSPISGHRSVSWYQQTPGQGLQFLFEYFSETQRNKGNFPGRFSGRQFSNSRSEMNVSTLELGDSALYLCASSLGVAGGQNEQFFGPGTRLTVL.

The gene calls are TRBV19 and TRBJ1-1; D is unresolved. The germline V gene has CDR1 LNHDA and CDR2 SQIVND (reference sequence). Trimming cost V 1 base and J 3 bases, with 15 bases left between them. The length of the CDR3 is 16 residues. The CDR3 nucleotides are TGTGCCAGTAGTATAGCCCGCAGATCCACGGACACTGAAGCTTTCTTT. Protein sequence: CASSIARRSTDTEAFF.

The V gene is TRBV28, the J gene TRBJ1-4; 7 positions match TRBD1. Per the germline V gene, CDR1 is MDHEN and CDR2 is SYDVKM. V was pared by 2 bases and J by 0 bases, with 3 bases of the junction left unmatched. The CDR3 extends over 16 amino acids. Written as DNA, the CDR3 is TGTGCCAGCAGTTTAGAAGGGGGCGCAACTAATGAAAAACTGTTTTTT. Protein sequence: CASSLEGGATNEKLFF.

This chain connects TRBV19 to TRBJ1-5; TRBD1 might be the D (6 bases). CDR3 length: 16 residues. Trimming left V 3 bases short and J 0 bases short, with 12 bases between. Germline assignment: CDR1 LNHDA and CDR2 SQIVND (reference sequence). The DNA for the CDR3 is TGTGCCAGTAGTATTCGAACAGGGTCTAGCAATCAGCCCCAGCATTTT. Translating it yields CASSIRTGSSNQPQHF. Full variable domain (outside the CDR3, taken from reference TRBV19 and TRBJ1-5): DGGITQSPKYLFRKEGQNVTLSCEQNLNHDAMYWYRQDPGQGLRLIYYSQIVNDFQKGDIAEGYSVSREKKESFPLTVTSAQKNPTAFYLCASSIRTGSSNQPQHFGDGTRLSIL.

This clone was found once. The V call is TRBV24-1, the J call TRBJ2-3; D unresolved. This CDR3 is 13 amino acids long. In germline, CDR1 is KGHDR, CDR2 SFDVKD. V was clipped by 4 bases and J by 2 bases, with 6 bases between them. Here the CDR3 DNA reads TGTGCCACCAGTGACCTAGTCACAGATACGCAGTATTTT. As protein: CATSDLVTDTQYF.

This clone was seen once. The V gene is TRBV6-5, the J gene TRBJ2-1, with 10 bases fitting TRBD2. V dropped 4 bases and J dropped 5; count of bases not matched to a gene: 5. The germline gives CDR1 MNHEY, CDR2 SVGAGI. The length of the CDR3 is 15 residues. The CDR3 sequence is CASSSSGRADNEQFF. The CDR3 nucleotides are TGTGCCAGCAGTTCAAGCGGGAGGGCCGACAATGAGCAGTTCTTC.